This TCR beta chain was captured in a study of shared clonotypes between healthy human individuals. Across the whole study: Per donor, CD8 memory used one plate, CD8 naive used two, CD4 memory used three and CD4 naive used three.

Germline values: CDR1 MGHRA, CDR2 YSYEKL. V trimming: 4 bases; J trimming: 6 bases; junction bases outside the gene matches: 3. The CDR3 sequence is 13 residues long. The naive CD8 subset, CD45RO-negative cells positively selected for CCR7, excluded terminally differentiated effector memory CD45RA+ cells. Only in-frame clones appear in the TCRdb table, and some are missing; sequencing was by immunoSEQ multiplex PCR. The sample consists of about 2.2 million clones, around 95% of them appearing once. The clonotype originates from a man between 18 and 35 years old in good health. Some clones in this sample may be carry-over from other donors' samples. Input material: naive CD8+ T cells from PBMCs. The V gene is TRBV4-1, the J gene TRBJ1-5; 7 bases map to TRBD1. CDR3 sequence (DNA): TGCGCCAGCAGCCCGACAGGGTTTCAGCCCCAGCATTTT. Translating it yields CASSPTGFQPQHF.